The rows below give T cell receptor beta chains drawn from one sample of a study of T-cell memory formation after mild COVID-19. One entry per CDR3 protein, called by TCRdb with MiXCR from the 5' RACE reads. The table has about 560,000 distinct CDR3 sequences, roughly 21% seen once; the top ten hold about 8.7%. The sequencing sample was made of PBMCs or a T cell subset sorted from them (not recorded which). Receptor source: an adult woman who had mild COVID-19 (a few samples of this study predate the infection). Cell type and time point are not known. Each CDR3 is given with its conserved first and last residue. D genes are given only for firm matches. For some rows the clone size is stated as once, few or many, or as a class when expanded; others skip it.

D gene	V gene	clone size	J gene	CDR3 protein	CDR3 DNA
NA	TRBV12-3/TRBV12-4	few	TRBJ2-1	CASSLLRGANEQFF	TGTGCCAGCAGTTTATTGAGGGGGGCCAATGAGCAGTTCTTC
TRBD1	TRBV28	NA	TRBJ1-1	CASSYDRGWTEAFF	TGTGCCAGCAGTTATGACAGGGGGTGGACTGAAGCTTTCTTT
NA	TRBV5-1	many	TRBJ2-7	CASSLVTGNPYEQYF	TGCGCCAGCAGCTTGGTTACAGGGAACCCCTACGAGCAGTACTTC
NA	TRBV21-1	few	TRBJ2-2	CASRKDRDWWSGELFF	TGTGCCAGCAGAAAAGACAGGGATTGGTGGTCCGGGGAGCTGTTTTTT
NA	TRBV7-3	few	TRBJ1-6	CASSLLADSPLHF	TGTGCCAGCAGCTTATTGGCCGATTCACCCCTCCACTTT
NA	TRBV19	few	TRBJ2-7	CASITGGSGEQYF	TGTGCCAGTATCACCGGGGGCTCGGGAGAGCAGTACTTC
TRBD1	TRBV7-8	few	TRBJ1-1	CASSLSGTGKAFF	TGTGCCAGCAGCTTAAGCGGGACAGGGAAAGCTTTCTTT
NA	TRBV6-5	few	TRBJ1-2	CASSWAKGGVYGYTF	TGTGCCAGCAGTTGGGCTAAAGGGGGGGTCTATGGCTACACCTTC
TRBD1	TRBV5-1	NA	TRBJ1-2	CASSQGTVYGYTF	TGCGCCAGCAGCCAAGGGACAGTGTATGGCTACACCTTC
NA	TRBV27	NA	TRBJ2-6	CASSPSAGWSGANVLTF	TGTGCCAGCAGCCCTTCCGCAGGGTGGAGTGGGGCCAACGTCCTGACTTTC
NA	TRBV12-3/TRBV12-4	few	TRBJ2-6	CASSPLRVANVLTF	TGTGCCAGCAGTCCTCTCCGGGTAGCCAACGTCCTGACTTTC
TRBD1	TRBV30	few	TRBJ1-2	CAWSATGGSTLGYTF	TGTGCCTGGAGTGCAACAGGGGGCTCCACCCTTGGCTACACCTTC
NA	TRBV7-9	many	TRBJ1-1	CASSPSSTEAFF	TGTGCCAGCAGCCCGAGTAGTACTGAAGCTTTCTTT
NA	TRBV4-2	once	TRBJ1-3	CASSQDRHSGNTIYF	TGTGCCAGCAGCCAAGACAGGCACTCTGGAAACACCATATATTTT